These T cell receptor beta chains were read from a single sample in a study of cytomegalovirus exposure and HLA in healthy donors. Repertoires were generated with immunoSEQ multiplex PCR, while TCRdb's copy carries only in-frame clones and drops some. The data contain about 160,000 clones, about 90% of them singletons. The specimen was PBMCs. These receptors originate from a woman younger than 35 in good health and CMV-seropositive. CDR3s include the opening cysteine and the closing phenylalanine or tryptophan. A D gene is named only where the DNA matches it firmly. Only part of the rows carry a size: once, few, many, or a class if the clone is expanded.

j_call d_call clone_size v_call cdr3_length cdr3_aa cdr3_nt
TRBJ2-7 NA NA TRBV6-6 15 CASSYWRLSSYEQYF TGTGCCAGCAGTTACTGGCGGCTCAGCTCCTACGAGCAGTACTTC
TRBJ2-1 NA NA TRBV5-1 15 CASSLGGHTYNEQFF TGCGCCAGCAGCTTGGGCGGACATACCTACAATGAGCAGTTCTTC
TRBJ1-1 TRBD1 NA TRBV2 11 CASRGTVEAFF TGTGCCAGCAGGGGGACAGTTGAAGCTTTCTTT
TRBJ1-2 TRBD1 NA TRBV5-4 15 CASSRKDRSFYGYTF TGTGCCAGCAGCCGTAAGGACAGGAGCTTCTATGGCTACACCTTC
TRBJ1-1 NA NA TRBV19 17 CASSIVGGPGRNTEAFF TGTGCCAGTAGTATAGTGGGGGGACCTGGGCGGAACACTGAAGCTTTCTTT
TRBJ1-5 NA NA TRBV4-1 15 CASSQDRGAGQPQHF TGCGCCAGCAGCCAAGATCGTGGGGCAGGGCAGCCCCAGCATTTT
TRBJ2-2 NA NA TRBV11-2 16 CASSPRGDSNTGELFF TGTGCCAGCAGCCCTAGGGGTGACAGCAACACCGGGGAGCTGTTTTTT
TRBJ2-5 NA once TRBV18 13 CASSPPPRETQYF TGTGCCAGCTCACCACCCCCTCGAGAGACCCAGTACTTC
TRBJ2-7 TRBD1 NA TRBV11-3 13 CATLGDSPGEQYF TGTGCCACCTTGGGGGACAGTCCGGGCGAGCAGTACTTC
TRBJ1-5 TRBD1 NA TRBV6-5 15 CASSLTGGSNQPQHF TGTGCCAGCAGTTTGACAGGGGGGAGCAATCAGCCCCAGCATTTT
TRBJ2-5 TRBD2 NA TRBV13 20 CASSPQRGTSGRADQETQYF TGTGCCAGCAGCCCACAACGGGGGACTAGCGGGAGGGCAGACCAAGAGACCCAGTACTTC
TRBJ1-2 NA NA TRBV28 14 CASSLARRLYGYTF TGTGCCAGCAGCCTGGCGCGGCGTCTCTATGGCTACACCTTC
TRBJ1-4 TRBD1 NA TRBV2 15 CASSGQALTNEKLFF TGTGCCAGCAGCGGACAGGCTTTAACTAATGAAAAACTGTTTTTT
TRBJ2-1 TRBD2 once TRBV7-6 16 CASSPIAGGSYNEQFF TGTGCCAGCAGCCCTATAGCGGGCGGCTCCTACAATGAGCAGTTCTTC
TRBJ1-2 NA NA TRBV5-6 13 CASSHSNNYGYTF TGTGCCAGCAGCCACAGTAATAACTATGGCTACACCTTC
TRBJ2-1 TRBD2 NA TRBV7-8 17 CASYGPSGRAPGNEQFF TGTGCCAGCTATGGTCCTAGCGGGAGGGCCCCGGGCAATGAGCAGTTCTTC
TRBJ2-7 NA NA TRBV30 14 CAWSGAGIPYEQYF TGTGCCTGGAGTGGGGCAGGTATTCCCTACGAGCAGTACTTC
TRBJ2-5 TRBD2 NA TRBV9 15 CASSPGGTNQETQYF TGTGCCAGCAGCCCTGGAGGGACTAACCAAGAGACCCAGTACTTC
TRBJ2-1 TRBD1 once TRBV11-2 16 CASSPRTGGRSNEQFF TGTGCCAGCAGCCCGAGGACAGGGGGACGATCCAATGAGCAGTTCTTC
TRBJ2-7 TRBD1 NA TRBV4-1 16 CASSPKFGTGVYEQYF TGCGCCAGCAGCCCCAAATTTGGGACAGGCGTTTACGAGCAGTACTTC
TRBJ2-2 NA NA TRBV27 14 CASKVGVRTGELFF TGTGCCAGCAAGGTGGGAGTGAGGACCGGGGAGCTGTTTTTT
TRBJ2-5 TRBD2 NA TRBV2 14 CASGISGRSETQYF TGTGCCAGCGGGATTAGCGGGAGATCGGAGACCCAGTACTTC
TRBJ1-3 NA NA TRBV28 13 CASSSGTGNTIYF TGTGCCAGCAGTTCGGGGACTGGAAACACCATATATTTT